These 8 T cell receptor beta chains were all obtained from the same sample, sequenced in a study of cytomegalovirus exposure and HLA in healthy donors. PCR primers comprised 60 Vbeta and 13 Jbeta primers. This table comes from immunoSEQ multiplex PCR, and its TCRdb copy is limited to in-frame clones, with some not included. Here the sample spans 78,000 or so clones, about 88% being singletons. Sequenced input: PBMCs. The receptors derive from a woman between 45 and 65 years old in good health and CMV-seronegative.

DNA for the CDR3: TGTGCCAGCAGTGATGCCGGGGTACGCTACACCTTC. Its protein is CASSDAGVRYTF. The rearrangement links TRBV25-1 to TRBJ1-2; the D is unclear. The CDR3 covers 12 residues. V dropped 3 bases and J dropped 9 bases, with 11 bases sitting between them. The V gene's germline CDR1 is MGHDK and CDR2 SYGVNS.

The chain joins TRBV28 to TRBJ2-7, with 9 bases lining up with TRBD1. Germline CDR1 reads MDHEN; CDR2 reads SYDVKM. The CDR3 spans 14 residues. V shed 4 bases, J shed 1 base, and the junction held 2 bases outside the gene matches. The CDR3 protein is CASSSGTGSYEQYV. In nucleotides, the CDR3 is TGTGCCAGCAGTTCAGGGACAGGGTCCTACGAGCAGTACGTC.

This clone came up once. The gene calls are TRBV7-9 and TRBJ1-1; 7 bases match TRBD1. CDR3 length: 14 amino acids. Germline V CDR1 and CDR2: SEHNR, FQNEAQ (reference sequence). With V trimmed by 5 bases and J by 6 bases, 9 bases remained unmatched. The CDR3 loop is CASSPRTGGPEAFF. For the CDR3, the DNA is TGTGCCAGCAGCCCCCGGACAGGTGGACCTGAAGCTTTCTTT.

The CDR3 DNA reads TGTGCCAGCAGTTGGGGACAGGGCTATAATTCACCCCTCCACTTT. This codes for CASSWGQGYNSPLHF. This chain connects TRBV6-5 to TRBJ1-6; 9 bases line up with TRBD1. Germline assignment: CDR1 MNHEY and CDR2 SVGAGI. The J segment lost 3 bases and the V segment lost 4 bases, leaving 1 base of the junction unmatched. The CDR3 is 15 amino acids.

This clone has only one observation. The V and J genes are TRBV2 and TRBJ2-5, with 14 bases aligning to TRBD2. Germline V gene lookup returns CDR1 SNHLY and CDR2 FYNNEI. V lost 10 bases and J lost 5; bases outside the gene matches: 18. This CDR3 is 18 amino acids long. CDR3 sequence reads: CAIGGGPTSGRAEETQYF. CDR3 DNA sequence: TGTGCCATAGGGGGGGGACCGACTAGCGGGAGGGCCGAGGAGACCCAGTACTTC.

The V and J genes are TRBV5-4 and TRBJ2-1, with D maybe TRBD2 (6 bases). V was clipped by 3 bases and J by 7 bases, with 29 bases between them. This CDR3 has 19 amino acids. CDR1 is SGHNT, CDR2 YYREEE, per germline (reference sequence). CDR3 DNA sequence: TGTGCCAGCAGCTCGTCATTGGGTTCTACTATTGGCGGGGCTAATGAGCAGTTCTTC. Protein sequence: CASSSSLGSTIGGANEQFF.

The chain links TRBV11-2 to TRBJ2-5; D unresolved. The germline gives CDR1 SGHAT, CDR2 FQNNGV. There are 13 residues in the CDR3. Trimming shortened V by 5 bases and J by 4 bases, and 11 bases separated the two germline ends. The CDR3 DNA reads TGTGCCAGCAGCGACACCCTCAGAGAGACCCAGTACTTC. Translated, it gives CASSDTLRETQYF.

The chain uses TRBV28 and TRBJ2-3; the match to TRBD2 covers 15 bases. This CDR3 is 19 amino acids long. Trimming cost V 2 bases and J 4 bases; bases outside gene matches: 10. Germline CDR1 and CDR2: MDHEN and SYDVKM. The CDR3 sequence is CASSLISRTSGRGADTQYF. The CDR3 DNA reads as TGTGCCAGCAGTTTAATATCCCGGACTAGCGGGAGGGGGGCAGATACGCAGTATTTT.